Listed below are T cell receptor beta chains from one sample, sequenced in a study of blood T cell repertoires in COVID-19. Clones were read by immunoSEQ multiplex PCR, and TCRdb kept only the in-frame ones, dropping some. The data show about 300,000 clones, around 92% seen once. The sample consisted of PBMCs or T cells enriched from blood (not recorded which). The origin of the receptors is a woman aged 45-60 years who had been exposed to COVID-19. Each CDR3 is given with its conserved first and last residue. D genes are given only for firm matches. Clone size is stated in some rows and not others, as once, few, many or a class when expanded.

cdr3_nt | cdr3_aa | j_call | clone_size | d_call | v_call
TGTGCCAGCAAAACCGGACAGTTTTTTAATTCACCCCTCCACTTT | CASKTGQFFNSPLHF | TRBJ1-6 | NA | NA | TRBV3-1/TRBV3-2
TGTGCCATCAGTGAGACAGGGGCCTTAAACTATGGCTACACCTTC | CAISETGALNYGYTF | TRBJ1-2 | NA | TRBD1 | TRBV10-3
TGTGCCAGCAGCCAAGCAGCGGCTAGTCAAGAGACCCAGTACTTC | CASSQAAASQETQYF | TRBJ2-5 | NA | NA | TRBV4-2
TGTGCCAGCAGCGCGCTTAGCGGGGGGGCAGGCACAGATACGCAGTATTTT | CASSALSGGAGTDTQYF | TRBJ2-3 | NA | TRBD2 | TRBV9
TGTGCCAGCAGCCATACGGGGGGAGGGACTGAAGCTTTCTTT | CASSHTGGGTEAFF | TRBJ1-1 | few | NA | TRBV13
TGTGCCAGCAGCTTCTCCAGGGCCTCCTATAATTCACCCCTCCACTTT | CASSFSRASYNSPLHF | TRBJ1-6 | NA | NA | TRBV13
TGTGCCAGCAGCTTAGTAGGGGGCCTTCAGCCCCAGCATTTT | CASSLVGGLQPQHF | TRBJ1-5 | NA | TRBD1 | TRBV11-2
TGTGCCAGTAGAGGGACAGGAAAAGCCTACGAGCAGTACTTC | CASRGTGKAYEQYF | TRBJ2-7 | NA | TRBD1 | TRBV19
TGTGCCAGTACCCTGCCGGGGGTGCCCGTCTCTGGAAACACCATATATTTT | CASTLPGVPVSGNTIYF | TRBJ1-3 | NA | NA | TRBV19
TGTGCCAGCAGCTTATGGGGAGACTACGAGCAGTACTTC | CASSLWGDYEQYF | TRBJ2-7 | NA | NA | TRBV7-2
TGTGCCAGCAGCGGCCCACCGCCGGGGAACACTGAAGCTTTCTTT | CASSGPPPGNTEAFF | TRBJ1-1 | NA | NA | TRBV9
TGTGCCAGCAGACCCAACAGGTACGAGCAGTACTTC | CASRPNRYEQYF | TRBJ2-7 | NA | NA | TRBV2
TGCGCCAGCAGCCAACCCGTTGCGCAGGACCGGGGGAACATTCAGTACTTC | CASSQPVAQDRGNIQYF | TRBJ2-4 | NA | NA | TRBV4-1
TGTGCCAGTAGTGCCGGAACAGGGGTGAATAATTCACCCCTCCACTTT | CASSAGTGVNNSPLHF | TRBJ1-6 | few | TRBD1 | TRBV19
TGTGCCAGCACTAAAAACAGGGGGACCTTCAATGAGCAGTTCTTC | CASTKNRGTFNEQFF | TRBJ2-1 | NA | TRBD1 | TRBV4-2
TGTGCCAGCAGTTACGGGACAGGGGTTGGCAATCAGCCCCAGCATTTT | CASSYGTGVGNQPQHF | TRBJ1-5 | NA | TRBD1 | TRBV6-2/TRBV6-3
TGCAGTGCTAGTCGGCGGGGGGGTTTTGAGGACGAGCAGTACTTC | CSASRRGGFEDEQYF | TRBJ2-7 | once | TRBD2 | TRBV20-1
TGTGCCAGCAGCAGACAGGAGTACAATGGCCAGTTCTTC | CASSRQEYNGQFF | TRBJ2-1 | NA | NA | TRBV5-6
TGTGCCAGCAGTTTAGAGAGCGGGGGGGCCTACGAGCAGTACTTC | CASSLESGGAYEQYF | TRBJ2-7 | NA | TRBD2 | TRBV27
TGCAGCGTTGTGGGGCCCGGCGGTCAGCCCCAGCATTTT | CSVVGPGGQPQHF | TRBJ1-5 | once | NA | TRBV29-1
TGTGCCAGCAGTTTCGGGGAGAGCTATGGCTACACCTTC | CASSFGESYGYTF | TRBJ1-2 | NA | NA | TRBV28
TGTGCCACCCTCGAGCGGGGTTCCACAGATACGCAGTATTTT | CATLERGSTDTQYF | TRBJ2-3 | NA | TRBD2 | TRBV5-4
TGTGCCAGCAGTCCCCGGACAGGGAACACTGAAGCTTTCTTT | CASSPRTGNTEAFF | TRBJ1-1 | NA | TRBD1 | TRBV6-5
TGTGCCAGCATAGGGGTGACGGCATCCTACGAGCAGTACTTC | CASIGVTASYEQYF | TRBJ2-7 | NA | NA | TRBV6-5
TGTGCCAGCAGCTTGGAACGGGGAGGGAATCAGCCCCAGCATTTT | CASSLERGGNQPQHF | TRBJ1-5 | NA | NA | TRBV5-5
TGTGCCAGTAGTCAGGACAGGGGGCGCGTTCCCGATACGCAGTATTTT | CASSQDRGRVPDTQYF | TRBJ2-3 | NA | TRBD1 | TRBV19
TGTGCCATCCGGAGGGCTAGCGGGGGGCTCAGCTCCTACAATGAGCAGTTCTTC | CAIRRASGGLSSYNEQFF | TRBJ2-1 | NA | TRBD2 | TRBV10-3
TGTGCCAGCAGCTTAGACCCGGCCGGGGAGCTGTTTTTT | CASSLDPAGELFF | TRBJ2-2 | NA | NA | TRBV7-2
TGCGCCAGCAGCCAAGCTGTCAGGGGGACCGGGGAGCTGTTTTTT | CASSQAVRGTGELFF | TRBJ2-2 | NA | TRBD1 | TRBV4-1
TGTGCCAGCAACCGGGACACCCAGACGTACGAGCAGTACTTC | CASNRDTQTYEQYF | TRBJ2-7 | NA | NA | TRBV6-5
TGTGCCAGCAGACGAGGACATAGCGGGCCTTATGGCTACACCTTC | CASRRGHSGPYGYTF | TRBJ1-2 | NA | NA | TRBV28
TGTGCCAGCAGTTTAGGGACAGGGATCGGCTACACCTTC | CASSLGTGIGYTF | TRBJ1-2 | NA | TRBD1 | TRBV28
TGTGCCAGCAGCCCAAACCTACCAGCCGAGGCAACCCAGTACTTC | CASSPNLPAEATQYF | TRBJ2-5 | NA | NA | TRBV7-8
TGCGCCAGCAGCCCCATCGGAGGCAGTGCAACTAATGAAAAACTGTTTTTT | CASSPIGGSATNEKLFF | TRBJ1-4 | NA | NA | TRBV4-1
TGTGCCAGCAGTGCAAGTCGGGAGAATTCACCCCTCCACTTT | CASSASRENSPLHF | TRBJ1-6 | NA | NA | TRBV2
TGTGCCAGCTCAACGGGGGATCCACCCCTCCACTTT | CASSTGDPPLHF | TRBJ1-6 | NA | NA | TRBV18
TGCGCCAGCACCCGGGACAGGACTGCGAACACCGGGGAGCTGTTTTTT | CASTRDRTANTGELFF | TRBJ2-2 | NA | TRBD1 | TRBV23-1